This T cell receptor beta chain was obtained from a study of blood T cell repertoires in COVID-19. Looking at the study overall: T cells, B-cell-depleted T cells, or PBMCs provided the cDNA or gDNA that served as material.

Per germline, CDR1 MDHEN and CDR2 SYDVKM. V lost 4 bases and J lost 7, with 20 bases in between. The CDR3 covers 16 residues. The table lists this clone with a few counts. Authors' data handling: From reference gene primer amplification, estimates of nucleated cell counts were derived. Data came from immunoSEQ multiplex PCR; TCRdb stores just in-frame clones and leaves some out. V and J calls and clone size are those listed in that table; D and trimming were worked out from the DNA. The sample comprises approximately 72,000 clones, around 85% of which are singletons, and about 23% rests with the top ten.

What was sequenced was peripheral blood. The TCR comes from a man aged 50 to 59 with acute or convalescent COVID-19. V gene TRBV28 combines with J gene TRBJ1-5; D might be TRBD1 (6 bases). The CDR3 region is CASSSPRGDTAQPQHF. DNA of the CDR3: TGTGCCAGCAGTTCCCCTCGTGGGGACACAGCCCAGCCCCAGCATTTT. Filled out from reference TRBV28 and TRBJ1-5, the complete variable domain reads DVKVTQSSRYLVKRTGEKVFLECVQDMDHENMFWYRQDPGLGLRLIYFSYDVKMKEKGDIPEGYSVSREKKERFSLILESASTNQTSMYLCASSSPRGDTAQPQHFGDGTRLSIL.